The present entry profiles one TCR beta chain with its context. Its antigen is not known. This entry comes from a study of shared clonotypes between healthy human individuals. Turning to the study itself: For every donor, three CD4 naive, three CD4 memory, two CD8 naive and one CD8 memory plates were used. Whole-study results and caveats: Naive CD4 clonotype sharing across several donors was 5% to 6%.

CD45RO-negative cells were positively selected for CCR7, leaving out terminally differentiated effector memory CD45RA+ cells. The table came from immunoSEQ multiplex PCR; TCRdb's copy has only in-frame clones and leaves some out. The profile shows roughly 810,000 clones, 90% to 97% of them singletons. Germline CDR1 SGHRS, CDR2 YFSETQ. The CDR3 is made up of 15 amino acids. The V segment lost 4 bases and the J segment 5 bases; nucleotides outside the gene matches: 6. The specimen sequenced was naive CD8+ T cells sorted from blood. The TCR sequence derives from a man younger than 40 in good health. The rearrangement uses TRBV5-1 and TRBJ2-1; 10 bases fit TRBD2. The CDR3 here is CASSPLAGANNEQFF. CDR3 nucleotides: TGCGCCAGCAGCCCTCTAGCGGGAGCCAACAATGAGCAGTTCTTC.